The T cell receptor (beta chain) described here comes from a study of T-cell memory formation after mild COVID-19. The study's findings and limits: The study found contracting CD4+ clones mainly in CM and EM and contracting CD8+ clones in EMRA.

5'RACE with constant-segment primers yielded barcoded, UMI-tagged TCR alpha and TCR beta cDNA libraries. TCRdb reanalysed the 5' RACE reads using MiXCR and keeps one entry per CDR3 protein. The data hold 89,000 or so distinct CDR3 sequences, with about 13% observed a single time. V was pared by 3 bases and J by 2 bases, with 16 bases between. The CDR3 totals 15 residues. CDR1 is SQVTM and CDR2 is ANQGSEA in the germline V gene. In the case of this clonotype: What it recognizes is unknown.

The sequence came from a man between 18 and 29 years old who had mild COVID-19 (a few samples of this study predate the infection). Cell type and time point are not known. What was sequenced was PBMCs or a T cell subset sorted from them (not recorded which). This chain joins TRBV29-1 and TRBJ2-5; D is uncertain. CDR3 DNA sequence: TGCAGCGTTGATACCCTCCGCCTTGGGCAAGAGACCCAGTACTTC. Translated, it gives CSVDTLRLGQETQYF.